The next 2 T cell receptor beta chains were all read from a single sample in a study of cytomegalovirus exposure and HLA in healthy donors. Primers: 60 Vbeta forward and 13 Jbeta reverse. Only in-frame clones appear in the TCRdb table, and some are missing; sequencing was by immunoSEQ multiplex PCR. The sample yields roughly 200,000 clones, around 78% seen once. Specimen: PBMCs. Receptors originate from a man aged 25 to 45 in good health and CMV-seronegative.

This clone was observed once. V gene TRBV18 combines with J gene TRBJ2-3; 8 bases agree with TRBD2. Germline loops: CDR1 KGHSH, CDR2 LQKENI. V lost 1 base and J lost 2; bases outside the gene matches: 2. The CDR3 extends over 15 amino acids. For the CDR3, the DNA is TGTGCCAGCTCACCACTAGCGGGAAACACAGATACGCAGTATTTT. This gives the protein CASSPLAGNTDTQYF. The full variable domain, with the rest looked up from reference TRBV18 and TRBJ2-3, is NAGVMQNPRHLVRRRGQEARLRCSPMKGHSHVYWYRQLPEEGLKFMVYLQKENIIDESGMPKERFSAEFPKEGPSILRIQQVVRGDSAAYFCASSPLAGNTDTQYFGPGTRLTVL.

This sequence joins TRBV6-6 and TRBJ1-1; tentative D call: TRBD1 (5 bases). Germline loops: CDR1 MNHNY, CDR2 SVGAGI (reference sequence). This CDR3 spans 15 amino acids. Trimming left V 2 bases short and J 0 bases short, with 10 bases between. CDR3 sequence: CASSYGEGMNTEAFF. The CDR3 coding sequence is TGTGCCAGCAGTTACGGGGAGGGGATGAACACTGAAGCTTTCTTT.